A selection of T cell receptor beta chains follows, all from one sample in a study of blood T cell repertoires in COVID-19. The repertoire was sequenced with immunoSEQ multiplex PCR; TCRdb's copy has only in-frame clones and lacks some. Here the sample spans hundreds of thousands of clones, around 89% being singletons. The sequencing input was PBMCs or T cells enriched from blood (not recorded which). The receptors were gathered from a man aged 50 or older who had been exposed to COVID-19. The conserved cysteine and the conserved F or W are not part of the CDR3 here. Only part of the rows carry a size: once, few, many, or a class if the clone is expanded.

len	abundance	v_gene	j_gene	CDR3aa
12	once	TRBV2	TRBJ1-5	ASSELVMSGPQH
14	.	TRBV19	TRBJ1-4	ASSIDPRGHNEKLF
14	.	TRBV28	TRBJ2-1	ASRSVRVREYNEQF
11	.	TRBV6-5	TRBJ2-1	ASNRLTHNEQF
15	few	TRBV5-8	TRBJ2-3	ASSLGLTSGIVDTQY
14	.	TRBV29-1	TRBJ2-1	SVEDLGGESYNEQF
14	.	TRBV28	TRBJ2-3	ASSPPDRGLSDTQY
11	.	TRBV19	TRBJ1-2	ASSIRGDYGYT
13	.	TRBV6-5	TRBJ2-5	ASSYWGTGQETQY
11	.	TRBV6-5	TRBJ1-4	ASSGDTSEKLF
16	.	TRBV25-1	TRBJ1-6	ASISNLLPGTGDSPLH
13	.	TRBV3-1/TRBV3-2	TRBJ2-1	ASSQGSGRANEQF
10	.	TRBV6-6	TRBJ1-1	ASSYLLSPAF
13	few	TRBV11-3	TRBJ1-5	ASSLSRLSNQPQH
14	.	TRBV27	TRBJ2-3	ASSPNGGPRTDTQY
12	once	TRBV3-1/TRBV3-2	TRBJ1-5	ASSQERGSGPQH
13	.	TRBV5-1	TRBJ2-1	ASQGLSGRRNEQF
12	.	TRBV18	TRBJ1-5	ASSGTFGNQPQH
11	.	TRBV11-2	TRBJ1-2	ASSLDRGGFYT
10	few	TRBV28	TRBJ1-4	ATLVGEEKLF
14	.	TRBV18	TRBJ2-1	ASSPLTGGPSDEQF
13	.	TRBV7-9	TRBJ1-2	ASSPGQGINYGYT
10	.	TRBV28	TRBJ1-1	AAETVNTEAF
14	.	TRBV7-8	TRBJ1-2	ASSKEGMGNLYGYT
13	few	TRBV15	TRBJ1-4	ATSWAAGDNEKLF
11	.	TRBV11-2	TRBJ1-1	ASSTGIATEAF
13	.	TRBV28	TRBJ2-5	ASSFGGWYQETQY
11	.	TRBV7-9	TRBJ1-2	ASSLGQGNGYT
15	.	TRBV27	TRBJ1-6	ASSLSPGQRYNSPLH
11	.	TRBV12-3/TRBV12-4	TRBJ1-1	ASSLGGEGEAF
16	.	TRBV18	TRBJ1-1	ASSPPGAPMGQGAEAF
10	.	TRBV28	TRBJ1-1	ASIPQGSEAF
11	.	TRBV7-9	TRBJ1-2	ASSFWTGNGYT
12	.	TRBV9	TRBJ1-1	ASSGIAGNTEAF
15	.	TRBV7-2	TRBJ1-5	ASSLFDREVRNQPQH
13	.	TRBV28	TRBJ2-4	ASSERGGLINIQY
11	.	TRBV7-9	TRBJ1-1	ASSLGQGGEAF
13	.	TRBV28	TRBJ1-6	ASSSGTVYNSPLH
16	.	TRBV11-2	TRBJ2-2	ASSSGLAGVSSTGELF
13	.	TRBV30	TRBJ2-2	AWGRGGRNTGELF
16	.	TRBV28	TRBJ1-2	ASSLSGRGRGGHYGYT
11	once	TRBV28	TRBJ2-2	ASWTGNTGELF
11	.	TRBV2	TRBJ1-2	ASSEGSSFGYT
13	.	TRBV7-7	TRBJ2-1	ASSSGTALYNEQF
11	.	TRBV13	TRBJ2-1	ASSLTGYNEQF
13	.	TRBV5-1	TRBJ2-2	ASSTDRLNTGELF
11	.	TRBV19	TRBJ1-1	ATSGQPNTEAF
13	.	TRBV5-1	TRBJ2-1	ASSPGLAGVDEQF
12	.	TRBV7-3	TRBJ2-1	ASSFSGSYNEQF
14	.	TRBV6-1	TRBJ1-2	ASSVGVGLRNYGYT
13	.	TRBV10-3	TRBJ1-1	AISPLGGSYTEAF
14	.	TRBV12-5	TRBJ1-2	ASGLVFGQDGYGYT
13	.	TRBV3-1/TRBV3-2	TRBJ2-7	ASSQARQGGGEQY
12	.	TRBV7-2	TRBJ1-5	ASSLQGGDQPQH
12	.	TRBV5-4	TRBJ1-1	ASSFGQSTSEAF
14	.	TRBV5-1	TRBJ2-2	ASSAGQTSNTGELF